These 6 T cell receptor beta chains originate from one sample sequenced in a study of cytomegalovirus exposure and HLA in healthy donors. Researchers ran the PCR with 60 Vbeta and 13 Jbeta primers. Libraries were prepared by immunoSEQ multiplex PCR; TCRdb keeps only in-frame clonotypes and omits some of them. Among 120,000 or so clones listed, 78% were seen once. Source material: PBMCs. The receptors shown here come from a woman in her 30s in good health and CMV-seronegative.

The chain has TRBV13 and TRBJ2-1; 13 bases are shared with TRBD2. V dropped 4 bases and J dropped 1; count of bases not matched to a gene: 7. The CDR3 runs 18 residues. The V gene's germline CDR1 is PRHDT and CDR2 FYEKMQ (reference sequence). CDR3 sequence reads: CASSSKLAGGHSYNEQFF. The CDR3 DNA reads as TGTGCCAGCAGCTCCAAACTAGCGGGAGGGCATTCCTACAATGAGCAGTTCTTC.

CDR3 nucleotides: TGTGCCAGCAGCCCCGGGACTAAAGAGACCCAGTACTTC. It codes for CASSPGTKETQYF. This chain uses TRBV7-9 with TRBJ2-5; TRBD2 aligns across 7 bases. CDR3 size: 13 residues. Trimming took 5 bases from V and 3 from J; bases not matched to a gene: 3. The germline gives CDR1 SEHNR, CDR2 FQNEAQ (reference sequence).

This chain connects TRBV13 to TRBJ2-7; TRBD1 matches 9 bases. The CDR3 covers 15 residues. V was clipped by 5 bases and J by 4 bases; unmatched bases: 9. Germline V lookup: CDR1 PRHDT, CDR2 FYEKMQ (reference sequence). CDR3 sequence reads: CASSLGTGPKYEQYF. The CDR3 DNA is TGTGCCAGCAGCCTTGGGACAGGGCCCAAGTACGAGCAGTACTTC. The complete variable domain, with remaining parts taken from reference TRBV13 and TRBJ2-7, reads AAGVIQSPRHLIKEKRETATLKCYPIPRHDTVYWYQQGPGQDPQFLISFYEKMQSDKGSIPDRFSAQQFSDYHSELNMSSLELGDSALYFCASSLGTGPKYEQYFGPGTRLTVT.

The gene calls are TRBV28 and TRBJ1-3, with TRBD1 matching over 7 bases. V lost 7 bases and J lost 0; bases outside the gene matches: 12. This CDR3 region has 17 residues. Germline loops: CDR1 MDHEN, CDR2 SYDVKM. CDR3 DNA: TGTGCCAGCATCCACAGGGGTCCAGGCTCCTCTGGAAACACCATATATTTT. Protein product: CASIHRGPGSSGNTIYF.

CDR3 sequence: CASSYSDGTGNSPLHF. DNA of the CDR3: TGTGCCAGCAGTTACTCGGACGGGACAGGAAATTCACCCCTCCACTTT. The chain recombines TRBV6-5 with TRBJ1-6, with 8 bases aligning to TRBD1. V shed 0 bases and J 7 bases; nucleotides not matched to a gene: 5. This CDR3 contains 16 residues. Germline lookup yields CDR1 MNHEY and CDR2 SVGAGI.

The V and J genes are TRBV7-9 and TRBJ2-7, with 10 bases matching TRBD1. The germline V gene has CDR1 SEHNR and CDR2 FQNEAQ (reference sequence). The ends lost 2 bases at V and 7 bases at J; junction bases unmatched: 5. The CDR3 spans 14 residues. CDR3 DNA sequence: TGTGCCAGCAGCTTACCGACAGGGGGCGAAGAGCAGTACTTC. It is translated as CASSLPTGGEEQYF.